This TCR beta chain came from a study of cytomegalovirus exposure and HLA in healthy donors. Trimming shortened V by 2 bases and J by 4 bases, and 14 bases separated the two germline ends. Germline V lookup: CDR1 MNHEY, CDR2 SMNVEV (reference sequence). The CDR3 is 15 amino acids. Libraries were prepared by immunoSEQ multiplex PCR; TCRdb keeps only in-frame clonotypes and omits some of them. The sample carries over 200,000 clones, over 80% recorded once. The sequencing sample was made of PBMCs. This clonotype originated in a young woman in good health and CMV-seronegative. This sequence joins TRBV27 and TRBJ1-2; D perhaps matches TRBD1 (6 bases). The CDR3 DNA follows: TGTGCCAGCAGTTTAAACCTCCAGGGGTTCTATGGCTACACCTTC. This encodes CASSLNLQGFYGYTF.